There are a few counts of the clone carrying this T cell receptor (beta chain). The V segment lost 1 base and the J segment 4 bases; nucleotides outside the gene matches: 5. Germline V gene lookup returns CDR1 LGHNA and CDR2 YNFKEQ. The CDR3 covers 16 residues. These data belong to a study of blood T cells in healthy people across ages. Primed by a sample-barcoded 5' primer and a J-beta primer mix, a second PCR proceeded for 7 to 11 cycles. Via MiXCR, TCRdb re-called the 5' RACE reads, giving one row per CDR3 protein. The sample has approximately 1.5 million distinct CDR3 sequences, roughly two fifths seen once.

The receptor's source is a woman under 30 in good health. The rearrangement links TRBV4-2 to TRBJ2-1; the match to TRBD2 covers 9 bases. The sequencing sample was made of blood. Here the CDR3 DNA reads TGTGCCAGCAGCCAAGCAGAGACTAGCGGTTACAATGAGCAGTTCTTC. Translated, it gives CASSQAETSGYNEQFF.